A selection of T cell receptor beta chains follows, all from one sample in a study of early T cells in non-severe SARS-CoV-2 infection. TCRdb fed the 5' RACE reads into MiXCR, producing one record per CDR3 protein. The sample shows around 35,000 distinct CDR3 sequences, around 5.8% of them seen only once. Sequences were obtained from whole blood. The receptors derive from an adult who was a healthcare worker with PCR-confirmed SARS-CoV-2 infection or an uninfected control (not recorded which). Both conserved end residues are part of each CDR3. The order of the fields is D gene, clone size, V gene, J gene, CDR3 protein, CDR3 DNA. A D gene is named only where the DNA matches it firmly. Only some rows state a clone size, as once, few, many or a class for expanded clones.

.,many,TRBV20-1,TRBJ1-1,CSARDQGTEAFF,TGCAGTGCTAGAGATCAGGGAACTGAAGCTTTCTTT
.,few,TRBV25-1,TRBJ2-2,CASRQGFTGELFF,TGTGCCAGCAGACAGGGATTCACCGGGGAGCTGTTTTTT
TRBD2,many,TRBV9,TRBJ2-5,CASSVAPRSGSRETQYF,TGTGCCAGCAGCGTAGCACCGAGGAGCGGGAGCAGGGAGACCCAGTACTTC
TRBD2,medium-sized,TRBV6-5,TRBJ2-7,CASSYGASGTALYEQYF,TGTGCCAGCAGTTACGGAGCTAGCGGAACGGCACTTTACGAGCAGTACTTC
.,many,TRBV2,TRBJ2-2,CATRTGLDFAGELFF,TGTGCCACCAGAACAGGGTTGGATTTCGCCGGGGAGCTGTTTTTT
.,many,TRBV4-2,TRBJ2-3,CASSQLRRDTQYF,TGTGCCAGCAGCCAACTAAGGAGGGATACGCAGTATTTT
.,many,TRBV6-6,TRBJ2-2,CASSYARDHNTGELFF,TGTGCCAGCAGTTACGCCCGGGACCACAACACCGGGGAGCTGTTTTTT
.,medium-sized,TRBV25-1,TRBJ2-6,CASSTTSGANVLTF,TGTGCCAGCAGTACTACCTCTGGGGCCAACGTCCTGACTTTC
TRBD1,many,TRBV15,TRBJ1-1,CATSGQGWTEAFF,TGTGCCACCAGTGGACAGGGTTGGACTGAAGCTTTCTTT
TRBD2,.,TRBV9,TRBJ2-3,CASSGGLADTTDTQYF,TGTGCCAGCAGCGGGGGACTAGCGGACACCACAGATACGCAGTATTTT
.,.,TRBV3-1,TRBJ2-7,CASSLTGSAYEQYF,TGTGCCAGCAGCCTAACGGGAAGTGCCTACGAGCAGTACTTC
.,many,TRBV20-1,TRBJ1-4,CSASPDSRPNEKLFF,TGCAGTGCTTCCCCTGACAGCCGCCCTAATGAAAAACTGTTTTTT
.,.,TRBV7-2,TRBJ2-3,CASSLVGEKYF,TGTGCCAGCAGCTTAGTGGGCGAGAAGTATTTT
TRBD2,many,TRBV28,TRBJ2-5,CASKAGGYETQYF,TGTGCCAGCAAAGCGGGAGGGTACGAGACCCAGTACTTC
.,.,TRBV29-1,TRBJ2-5,CSVAVGLDQETQYF,TGCAGCGTTGCGGTGGGGCTGGACCAAGAGACCCAGTACTTC
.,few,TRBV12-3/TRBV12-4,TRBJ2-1,CASSLIGGGNNEQFF,TGTGCCAGCAGTTTAATCGGAGGGGGGAACAATGAGCAGTTCTTC
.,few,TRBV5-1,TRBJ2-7,CASSGLGEQYF,TGCGCCAGCAGCGGGCTGGGGGAGCAGTACTTC
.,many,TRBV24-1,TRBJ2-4,CATSDARTSDIQYF,TGTGCCACCAGTGATGCCAGGACATCGGACATTCAGTACTTC
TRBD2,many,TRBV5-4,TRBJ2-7,CASSSLAGGSPLRYEQYF,TGTGCCAGCAGCTCACTAGCGGGAGGGTCGCCGTTGAGATACGAGCAGTACTTC
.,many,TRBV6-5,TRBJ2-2,CASSTSSDGELFF,TGTGCCAGCAGTACTAGCTCGGACGGGGAGCTGTTTTTT
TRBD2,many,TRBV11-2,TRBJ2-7,CASSQTSGRPYEQYF,TGTGCCAGCAGCCAGACTAGCGGGAGGCCCTACGAGCAGTACTTC
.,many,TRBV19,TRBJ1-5,CASSIDASQPQHF,TGTGCCAGTAGTATAGATGCATCTCAGCCCCAGCATTTT
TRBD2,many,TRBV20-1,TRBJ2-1,CSARDLWTSGSNEQFF,TGCAGTGCTAGAGACCTATGGACTAGTGGGTCCAATGAGCAGTTCTTC
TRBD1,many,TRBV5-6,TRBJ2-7,CASSPGTGLFYEQYF,TGTGCCAGCAGCCCGGGGACAGGGCTCTTCTACGAGCAGTACTTC
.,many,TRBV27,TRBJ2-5,CASSLLGGKRQETQYF,TGTGCCAGCAGTTTATTGGGCGGAAAGAGACAAGAGACCCAGTACTTC
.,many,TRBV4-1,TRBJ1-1,CASSQESTEAFF,TGCGCCAGCAGCCAAGAGAGCACTGAAGCTTTCTTT
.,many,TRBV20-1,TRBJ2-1,CSARPPGTFYNEQFF,TGCAGTGCTAGGCCCCCCGGGACTTTTTACAATGAGCAGTTCTTC
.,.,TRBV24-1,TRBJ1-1,CATSGWPANTEAFF,TGTGCCACCAGTGGGTGGCCAGCGAACACTGAAGCTTTCTTT
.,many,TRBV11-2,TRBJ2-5,CASSAGTLKGETQYF,TGTGCCAGCAGCGCCGGGACACTCAAAGGAGAGACCCAGTACTTC
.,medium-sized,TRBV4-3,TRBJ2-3,CASSHSQISTDTQYF,TGCGCCAGCAGCCATTCACAGATAAGCACAGATACGCAGTATTTT
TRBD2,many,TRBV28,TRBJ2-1,CASRSPLGTSGINEQFF,TGTGCCAGCAGATCGCCGTTAGGGACTAGCGGGATCAATGAGCAGTTCTTC
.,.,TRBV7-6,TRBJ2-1,CASSPAGWDNEQFF,TGTGCCAGCAGCCCGGCCGGGTGGGACAATGAGCAGTTCTTC
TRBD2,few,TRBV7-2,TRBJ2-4,CASSPGTSGIKNIQYF,TGTGCCAGCAGCCCGGGGACTAGCGGTATCAAAAACATTCAGTACTTC
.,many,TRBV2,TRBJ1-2,CASTGRGSYTF,TGTGCCAGCACCGGCAGAGGTAGCTACACCTTC
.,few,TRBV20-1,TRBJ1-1,CSARDPMNTEAFF,TGCAGTGCTAGAGATCCGATGAACACTGAAGCTTTCTTT
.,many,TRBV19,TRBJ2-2,CASSIAASGELFF,TGTGCCAGTAGTATTGCTGCGAGCGGGGAGCTGTTTTTT
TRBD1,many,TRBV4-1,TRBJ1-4,CASSPGQGATNEKLFF,TGCGCCAGCAGCCCGGGACAGGGGGCAACTAATGAAAAACTGTTTTTT
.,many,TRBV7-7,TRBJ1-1,CASSSDKNTEAFF,TGTGCTAGCAGCTCCGACAAGAACACTGAAGCTTTCTTT
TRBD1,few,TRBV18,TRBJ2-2,CASSPRQGASTGELFF,TGTGCCAGCTCACCCCGTCAGGGGGCAAGCACCGGGGAGCTGTTTTTT
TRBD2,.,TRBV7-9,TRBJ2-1,CASSFGGLAGGEQFF,TGTGCCAGCAGCTTCGGTGGACTAGCGGGAGGGGAGCAGTTCTTC